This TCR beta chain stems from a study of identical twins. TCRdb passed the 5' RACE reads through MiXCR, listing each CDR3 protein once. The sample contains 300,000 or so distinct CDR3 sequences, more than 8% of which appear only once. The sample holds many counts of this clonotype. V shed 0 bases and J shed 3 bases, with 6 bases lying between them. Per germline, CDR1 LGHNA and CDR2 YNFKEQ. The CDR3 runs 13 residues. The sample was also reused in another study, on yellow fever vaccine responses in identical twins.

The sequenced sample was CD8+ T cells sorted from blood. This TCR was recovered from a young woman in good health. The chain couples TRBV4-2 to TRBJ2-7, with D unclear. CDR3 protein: CASSQEPYYEQYF. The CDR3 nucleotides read TGTGCCAGCAGCCAAGAGCCTTACTACGAGCAGTACTTC.